This TCR beta chain is drawn from a study of control samples from healthy donors and cancer patients. Repertoires were generated with immunoSEQ multiplex PCR, while TCRdb's copy carries only in-frame clones and drops some. The sample holds some 140,000 clones; approximately 90% are singletons and the top ten take 8.7%. The CDR3 spans 16 residues. Trimming pared 6 bases from V and 2 bases from J, leaving 20 bases between. Germline assignment: CDR1 SGHNT and CDR2 YYREEE (reference sequence). This sequence was found in a woman aged 25 to 45 in good health. The chain uses TRBV5-4 and TRBJ2-5; perhaps D is TRBD1 or TRBD2 (6 bases each). Input material: blood. The CDR3 bases are TGTGCCAGCACCAGACGTATGGGGGGCGGACAAGAGACCCAGTACTTC. This translates into CASTRRMGGGQETQYF.